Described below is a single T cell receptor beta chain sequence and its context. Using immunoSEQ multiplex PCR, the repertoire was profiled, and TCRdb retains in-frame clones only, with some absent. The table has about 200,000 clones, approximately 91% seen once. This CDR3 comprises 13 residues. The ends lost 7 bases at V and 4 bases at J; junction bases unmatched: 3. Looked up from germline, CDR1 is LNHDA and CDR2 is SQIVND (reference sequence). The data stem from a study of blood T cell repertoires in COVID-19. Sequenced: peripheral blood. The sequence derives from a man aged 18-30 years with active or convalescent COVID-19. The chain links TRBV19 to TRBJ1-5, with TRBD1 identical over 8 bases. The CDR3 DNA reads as TGTGCCAGTACCGACAGGGGAAATCAGCCCCAGCATTTT. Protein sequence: CASTDRGNQPQHF.